These 24 T cell receptor beta chains came from one sample sequenced in a study of OX40 agonist ivuxolimab in advanced cancers. Method: immunoSEQ multiplex PCR; TCRdb's copy keeps in-frame clones and lacks some. The sample lists fewer than 60,000 clones; 82% were seen once. The material sequenced was CD4+ or CD8+ T cells sorted from blood, taken in a trial of the OX40 agonist ivuxolimab. These TCRs come from an adult with an advanced solid tumor such as melanoma, head and neck, liver or kidney cancer.

The V call is TRBV7-2, the J call TRBJ1-1, with a possible D match to TRBD1 (6 bases). V gave up 2 bases and J gave up 5 bases, with 12 bases separating them. The length of the CDR3 is 14 residues. Per germline, CDR1 SGHTA and CDR2 FQGNSA. CDR3 bases: TGTGCCAGCAGCTTAAGGGGGTCCACTACTGAAGCTTTCTTT. This codes for CASSLRGSTTEAFF.

The V call is TRBV19, the J call TRBJ2-5, with 10 nucleotides matching TRBD2. This CDR3 is built from 18 residues. The trim removed 4 bases at V and 2 bases at J, leaving 13 bases unmatched. Germline CDR1 reads LNHDA; CDR2 reads SQIVND (reference sequence). CDR3 sequence (DNA): TGTGCCAGTAGTAGTGGGGACCCGGGACTAGCGAGACAAGAGACCCAGTACTTC. This sequence encodes CASSSGDPGLARQETQYF.

The chain carries TRBV9 and TRBJ2-7; TRBD1 aligns across 7 bases. This CDR3 is built from 16 residues. Germline trimming cut 3 bases from V and 1 base from J; bases unmatched to any gene: 10. Germline V CDR1 and CDR2: SGDLS, YYNGEE. This CDR3 is CASSARRQGKSYEQYF. The CDR3 nucleotides are TGTGCCAGCAGCGCAAGACGACAGGGTAAGTCCTACGAGCAGTACTTC.

This clone was detected only a few times. The J gene is TRBJ1-4, the V gene TRBV2; D is unclear. The V gene's germline CDR1 is SNHLY and CDR2 FYNNEI. Trimming left V 0 bases short and J 13 bases short, with 12 bases between. There are 13 residues in the CDR3. DNA of the CDR3: TGTGCCAGCAGTGAAGCAAGAGGGTTAAGACTGTTTTTT. Translated, it gives CASSEARGLRLFF.

The genes are TRBV27 and TRBJ2-5; D is unclear. This CDR3 spans 11 amino acids. V lost 4 bases, J lost 4 bases, and 4 bases lay in between. The V gene's germline CDR1 is MNHEY and CDR2 SMNVEV (reference sequence). The CDR3 nucleotides are TGTGCCAGCAGTTCCCGAGAGACCCAGTACTTC. Amino acids: CASSSRETQYF.

The chain is built from TRBV5-8 and TRBJ2-7; D remains unclear. This CDR3 is built from 14 residues. Deletions cut 3 bases from V and 7 bases from J, with 17 bases between. Per the germline V gene, CDR1 is SGHTS and CDR2 is YDEGEE. CDR3 region: CASSYRLSPPEQYF. In DNA form, the CDR3 reads TGTGCCAGCAGCTATCGTCTTTCACCGCCGGAGCAGTACTTC.

V gene TRBV11-2 combines with J gene TRBJ1-5, with D maybe TRBD1 (5 bases). Germline values: CDR1 SGHAT, CDR2 FQNNGV. The CDR3 contains 13 residues. V was trimmed by 5 bases and J by 5 bases, leaving 10 bases between them. DNA for the CDR3: TGTGCCAGCAGCCCAGGGAATCATCAGCCCCAGCATTTT. Residues: CASSPGNHQPQHF.

A few counts support this clone. The V gene is TRBV5-1, the J gene TRBJ1-2; TRBD1 agrees at 9 bases. The CDR3 length is 12 residues. The V segment lost 3 bases and the J segment 11 bases; nucleotides outside the gene matches: 5. The V gene's germline CDR1 is SGHRS and CDR2 YFSETQ. The CDR3 DNA reads TGCGCCAGCAGCTGGGACAGGGAGAGGTACACCTTC. Residues: CASSWDRERYTF.

The V gene is TRBV18, the J gene TRBJ2-1; 8 nucleotides agree with TRBD2. Germline V gives CDR1 KGHSH, CDR2 LQKENI. The CDR3 length is 15 residues. V lost 4 bases and J lost 4; bases outside the gene matches: 6. The CDR3 DNA reads as TGTGCCAGCTCACTAGCGGGGCTGACTTACAATGAGCAGTTCTTC. This sequence encodes CASSLAGLTYNEQFF.

This chain joins TRBV27 and TRBJ2-2, with D uncertain. Germline V lookup: CDR1 MNHEY, CDR2 SMNVEV (reference sequence). V lost 4 bases and J lost 3, with 3 bases in between. The CDR3 covers 12 residues. CDR3 sequence: CASSSYTGELFF. In nucleotides, the CDR3 is TGTGCCAGCAGTTCCTACACCGGGGAGCTGTTTTTT.

This clone showed up just a few times. This rearrangement joins TRBV29-1 to TRBJ2-7, with 8 nucleotides matching TRBD1. With 2 bases clipped from V and 4 bases from J, the junction kept 10 bases outside the gene matches. The CDR3 extends over 15 amino acids. Germline loops: CDR1 SQVTM, CDR2 ANQGSEA. The CDR3, as DNA: TGCAGCGTTGAAACGGGGGCAGGGGGCAGGTACGAGCAGTACTTC. Translation: CSVETGAGGRYEQYF.

As to this clone: A junction end diverges from the germline sequence, so it may reflect a read error. The gene calls are TRBV7-9 and TRBJ1-2; the D gene is possibly TRBD1 (5 bases). The CDR3 has 16 residues. The germline V gene has CDR1 SEHNR and CDR2 FQNEAQ (reference sequence). The CDR3 coding sequence is TGCGCCAGCAGCCAAGATCTCGAACAGGACCTCTATGGCTACACCTTC. Protein product: CASSQDLEQDLYGYTF.

The chain couples TRBV18 to TRBJ2-1; D is undetermined. The V and J ends lost 3 bases and 0 bases respectively, with 12 bases between them. The CDR3 sequence is 16 residues long. The germline V gene has CDR1 KGHSH and CDR2 LQKENI. The CDR3, as DNA: TGTGCCAGCTCACCTTTGAAGGTATACTCCTACAATGAGCAGTTCTTC. The encoded protein is CASSPLKVYSYNEQFF.

This clone was counted once. The rearrangement links TRBV7-3 to TRBJ2-2; 8 bases are shared with TRBD2. Germline loops: CDR1 SGHTA, CDR2 FQGTGA. Unmatched junction bases numbered 8, after V lost 5 bases and J lost 0 bases. The CDR3 extends over 17 amino acids. This CDR3 is CASSKQVGLANTGELFF. CDR3 bases: TGTGCCAGCAGCAAACAGGTGGGACTAGCGAACACCGGGGAGCTGTTTTTT.

V and J are TRBV4-2 and TRBJ1-2, with D uncertain. This CDR3 has 11 amino acids. Trimming stripped 5 bases from V and 4 bases from J, with 5 bases between. Germline values: CDR1 LGHNA, CDR2 YNFKEQ. As DNA, the CDR3 is TGTGCCAGCAGCTTTTTCTATGGCTACACCTTC. As protein: CASSFFYGYTF.

The chain employs TRBV7-6 and TRBJ2-1; D is undetermined. The V end lost 1 base, the J end lost 3 bases, and 10 bases lay between the germline ends. Germline V CDR1 and CDR2: SGHVS, FNYEAQ. This CDR3 is built from 15 residues. CDR3 nucleotides: TGTGCCAGCAGCTTAGGGCTGAGGAACTACAATGAGCAGTTCTTC. Amino acid sequence: CASSLGLRNYNEQFF.

Remarks on this clone: Possible read error: a much larger clone is one base away. The sample holds other DNA sequences that translate to the same CDR3. This chain uses TRBV5-4 with TRBJ2-7; no reliable D call. The CDR3 spans 13 residues. In germline, CDR1 is SGHNT, CDR2 YYREEE (reference sequence). V was pared by 0 bases and J by 0 bases, with 4 bases between. As DNA, the CDR3 is TGTGCCAGCAGCTTGGGCAGCTCCTACGAGCAGTACTTC. Its protein product is CASSLGSSYEQYF.

The V gene is TRBV7-8, the J gene TRBJ1-1, with unresolved D. V lost 2 bases, J lost 3 bases, and 13 bases lay in between. Germline CDR1 is SGHVS and CDR2 is FQNEAQ. This CDR3 contains 15 residues. Here the CDR3 DNA reads TGTGCCAGCAGCTTATGGCCCCAAGGGCACACTGAAGCTTTCTTT. This codes for CASSLWPQGHTEAFF.

V and J are TRBV19 and TRBJ2-3, with 8 nucleotides matching TRBD1. The CDR3 totals 14 residues. V lost 8 bases and J lost 4; bases outside the gene matches: 8. Germline lookup yields CDR1 LNHDA and CDR2 SQIVND (reference sequence). The CDR3 bases are TGTGCCAGTCGTAGCAGGGGGCCTTCAGATACGCAGTATTTT. Encoded protein: CASRSRGPSDTQYF.

The V gene is TRBV30, the J gene TRBJ2-7, with D hard to call. The CDR3 loop spans 13 amino acids. The V gene's germline CDR1 is GTSNPN and CDR2 SVGIG (reference sequence). V gave up 4 bases and J gave up 5 bases, with 15 bases separating them. The CDR3 reads CAWTRLFSHEQYF. The CDR3 coding sequence is TGTGCCTGGACCCGGTTATTTTCCCACGAGCAGTACTTC.

The chain uses TRBV5-4 and TRBJ2-5; maybe TRBD2 (7 bases). The CDR3 sequence is 13 residues long. Germline V gives CDR1 SGHNT, CDR2 YYREEE (reference sequence). V was clipped by 4 bases and J by 3 bases, with 10 bases between them. This chain's CDR3 is CASSQGGEETQYF. The CDR3 nucleotides are TGTGCCAGCAGCCAAGGGGGGGAAGAGACCCAGTACTTC.

As for this clone: Germline is not matched at one junction end, which may reflect a read error. The chain is built from TRBV6-5 and TRBJ1-2; no reliable D call. The CDR3 totals 12 residues. CDR1 MNHEY and CDR2 SVGAGI come from the germline V gene. CDR3 coding DNA: TGTGCCAGCAGTGACTCTAACTATGGCTACACCTTC. It codes for CASSDSNYGYTF.

In its sample, this clone was seen a few times. CDR3 in DNA: TGCAGCGTTTGGGGGGACCCCGGGACTTTCTTCTACGAGCAGTACTTC. It encodes CSVWGDPGTFFYEQYF. This chain connects TRBV29-1 to TRBJ2-7; TRBD2 is a possible D gene (6 bases). Per the germline V gene, CDR1 is SQVTM and CDR2 is ANQGSEA. V was pared by 5 bases and J by 3 bases, with 23 bases between. There are 16 residues in the CDR3.

This chain joins TRBV7-2 and TRBJ2-2; D is possibly TRBD2 (5 bases). Per germline, CDR1 SGHTA and CDR2 FQGNSA. V was pared by 3 bases and J by 5 bases, with 13 bases between. The CDR3 totals 15 residues. The CDR3 spells CASSLASRGTGELFF. CDR3 bases: TGTGCCAGCAGCTTGGCCTCTCGAGGGACCGGGGAGCTGTTTTTT.